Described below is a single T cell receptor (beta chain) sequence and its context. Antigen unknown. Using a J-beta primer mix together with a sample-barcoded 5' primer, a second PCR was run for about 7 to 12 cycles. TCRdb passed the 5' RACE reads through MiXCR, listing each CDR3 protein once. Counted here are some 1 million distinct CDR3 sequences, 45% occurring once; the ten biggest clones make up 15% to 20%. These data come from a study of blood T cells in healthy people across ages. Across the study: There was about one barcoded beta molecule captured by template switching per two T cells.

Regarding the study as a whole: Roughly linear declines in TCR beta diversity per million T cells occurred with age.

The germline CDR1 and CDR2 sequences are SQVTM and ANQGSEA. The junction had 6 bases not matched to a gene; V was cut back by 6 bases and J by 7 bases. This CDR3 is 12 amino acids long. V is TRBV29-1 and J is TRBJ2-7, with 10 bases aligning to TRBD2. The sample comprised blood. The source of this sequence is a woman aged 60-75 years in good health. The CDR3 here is CSVSSGRREQYF. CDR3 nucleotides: TGCAGCGTCTCTAGCGGGAGAAGGGAGCAGTACTTC.